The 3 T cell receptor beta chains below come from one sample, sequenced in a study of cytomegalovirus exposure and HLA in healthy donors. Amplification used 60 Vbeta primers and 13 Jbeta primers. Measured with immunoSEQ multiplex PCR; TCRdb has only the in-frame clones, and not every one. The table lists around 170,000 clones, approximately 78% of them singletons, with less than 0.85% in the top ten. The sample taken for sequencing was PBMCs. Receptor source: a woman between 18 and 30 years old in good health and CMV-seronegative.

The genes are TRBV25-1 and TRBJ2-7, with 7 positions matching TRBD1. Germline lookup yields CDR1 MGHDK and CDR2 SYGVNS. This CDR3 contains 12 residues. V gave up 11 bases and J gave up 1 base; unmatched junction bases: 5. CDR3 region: CACRDRSYEQYF. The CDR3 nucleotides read TGTGCCTGCCGGGACAGATCCTACGAGCAGTACTTC.

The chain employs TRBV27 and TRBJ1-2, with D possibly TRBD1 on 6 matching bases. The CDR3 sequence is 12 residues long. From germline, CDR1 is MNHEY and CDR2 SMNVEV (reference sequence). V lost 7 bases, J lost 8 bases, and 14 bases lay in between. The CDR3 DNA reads TGTGCCAGCAAGGGGGAGATAGACGGCTACACCTTC. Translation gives CASKGEIDGYTF.

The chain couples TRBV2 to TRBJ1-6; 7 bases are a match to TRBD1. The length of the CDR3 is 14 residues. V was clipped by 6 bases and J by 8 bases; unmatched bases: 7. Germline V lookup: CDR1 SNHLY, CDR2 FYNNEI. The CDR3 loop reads CASRDGTAYSPLHF. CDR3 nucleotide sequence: TGTGCCAGCAGGGACGGGACAGCTTATTCACCCCTCCACTTT.